This is a list of T cell receptor beta chains from one sample in a study of PD-L1 blockade in urothelial cancer. Only in-frame clones appear in the TCRdb table, and some are missing; sequencing was by immunoSEQ multiplex PCR. The top ten hold over 3% of the sample, which has about 50,000 clones, around 80% seen once. Here the sequenced sample was PBMCs, taken around atezolizumab (anti-PD-L1) treatment. The receptors come from a man aged 65-85 years with urothelial cancer. The CDR3 runs from the conserved cysteine through the conserved F or W. Each record gives: V gene, D gene, clone size, J gene, CDR3 protein, CDR3 DNA. The D gene is left open where the match is weak. Clone size is not always given. Where it is, it says once, few, many or a class for expanded clones.

V gene: TRBV10-3; D gene: -; clone size: -; J gene: TRBJ2-5; CDR3 protein: CAISGDSSTQYF; CDR3 DNA: TGTGCCATCAGCGGGGACTCCTCGACCCAGTACTTC
V gene: TRBV7-2; D gene: -; clone size: few; J gene: TRBJ1-1; CDR3 protein: CASSLAQGGGNTEAFF; CDR3 DNA: TGTGCCAGCAGCTTAGCTCAGGGAGGTGGGAACACTGAAGCTTTCTTT
V gene: TRBV7-6; D gene: TRBD1; clone size: -; J gene: TRBJ2-7; CDR3 protein: CASSSNRGNYEQYF; CDR3 DNA: TGTGCCAGCAGCTCGAACAGGGGAAACTACGAGCAGTACTTC
V gene: TRBV6-1; D gene: -; clone size: -; J gene: TRBJ1-5; CDR3 protein: CASSLNSNQPQHF; CDR3 DNA: TGTGCCAGCAGTCTTAATAGCAATCAGCCCCAGCATTTT
V gene: TRBV5-4; D gene: -; clone size: -; J gene: TRBJ2-2; CDR3 protein: CASTEQNGAGELFF; CDR3 DNA: TGTGCCAGCACCGAACAAAACGGGGCGGGAGAGCTGTTTTTT
V gene: TRBV6-5; D gene: -; clone size: -; J gene: TRBJ1-3; CDR3 protein: CASKTGTTGNTIYF; CDR3 DNA: TGTGCCAGCAAGACCGGGACAACTGGAAACACCATATATTTT
V gene: TRBV7-8; D gene: TRBD2; clone size: -; J gene: TRBJ2-1; CDR3 protein: CASSSGLAGGGEQFF; CDR3 DNA: TGTGCCAGCAGCTCGGGACTAGCGGGAGGAGGTGAGCAGTTCTTC
V gene: TRBV5-1; D gene: TRBD1; clone size: -; J gene: TRBJ1-2; CDR3 protein: CASSVQGAGGYTF; CDR3 DNA: TGCGCCAGCAGCGTACAGGGGGCGGGTGGCTACACCTTC
V gene: TRBV5-1; D gene: -; clone size: -; J gene: TRBJ2-2; CDR3 protein: CASSLDGTGELFF; CDR3 DNA: TGCGCCAGCAGCTTGGACGGCACCGGGGAGCTGTTTTTT
V gene: TRBV10-3; D gene: -; clone size: -; J gene: TRBJ1-5; CDR3 protein: CAVAGTLSNQPQHF; CDR3 DNA: TGTGCCGTAGCCGGGACACTCAGCAATCAGCCCCAGCATTTT
V gene: TRBV6-6; D gene: -; clone size: -; J gene: TRBJ1-2; CDR3 protein: CASSYSSQDYGGYTF; CDR3 DNA: TGTGCCAGCAGTTACTCGAGTCAGGACTATGGGGGCTACACCTTC
V gene: TRBV13; D gene: TRBD1; clone size: few; J gene: TRBJ2-7; CDR3 protein: CASSPEGNRGEQYF; CDR3 DNA: TGTGCCAGCAGCCCAGAGGGGAACAGGGGCGAGCAGTACTTC
V gene: TRBV6-5; D gene: TRBD1; clone size: -; J gene: TRBJ2-1; CDR3 protein: CARQGAEGFF; CDR3 DNA: TGTGCCCGCCAGGGGGCGGAGGGGTTCTTC
V gene: TRBV4-3; D gene: -; clone size: -; J gene: TRBJ1-1; CDR3 protein: CASSQDGWTDTEAFF; CDR3 DNA: TGCGCCAGCAGCCAAGATGGCTGGACAGATACTGAAGCTTTCTTT
V gene: TRBV29-1; D gene: -; clone size: -; J gene: TRBJ1-2; CDR3 protein: CSVAGDGYTF; CDR3 DNA: TGCAGCGTTGCGGGGGACGGCTACACCTTC
V gene: TRBV4-2; D gene: TRBD1; clone size: -; J gene: TRBJ2-7; CDR3 protein: CASSHTQGVSYEQYF; CDR3 DNA: TGTGCCAGCAGCCACACTCAGGGGGTCTCCTACGAGCAGTACTTC
V gene: TRBV6-1; D gene: -; clone size: -; J gene: TRBJ1-4; CDR3 protein: CASSEGGHEKLFF; CDR3 DNA: TGTGCCAGCAGTGAAGGGGGGCACGAAAAACTGTTTTTT
V gene: TRBV2; D gene: -; clone size: -; J gene: TRBJ1-1; CDR3 protein: CASSPQTEAFF; CDR3 DNA: TGTGCCAGCAGTCCCCAGACTGAAGCTTTCTTT
V gene: TRBV29-1; D gene: TRBD1; clone size: -; J gene: TRBJ1-4; CDR3 protein: CSVEARDRGEKLFF; CDR3 DNA: TGCAGCGTTGAAGCCCGGGACAGGGGGGAAAAACTGTTTTTT
V gene: TRBV4-1; D gene: -; clone size: -; J gene: TRBJ2-7; CDR3 protein: CASSQDHEGSYEQYF; CDR3 DNA: TGCGCCAGCAGCCAAGATCATGAGGGTTCCTACGAGCAGTACTTC
V gene: TRBV27; D gene: -; clone size: -; J gene: TRBJ1-1; CDR3 protein: CASSSVPNTEAFF; CDR3 DNA: TGTGCCAGCAGTTCAGTCCCGAACACTGAAGCTTTCTTT
V gene: TRBV19; D gene: -; clone size: -; J gene: TRBJ1-1; CDR3 protein: CASSIALGGTEAFF; CDR3 DNA: TGTGCCAGTAGTATAGCGCTAGGGGGAACTGAAGCTTTCTTT
V gene: TRBV5-1; D gene: -; clone size: -; J gene: TRBJ1-4; CDR3 protein: CASRTGDLEKLFF; CDR3 DNA: TGCGCCAGCAGGACAGGAGACTTGGAAAAACTGTTTTTT
V gene: TRBV7-2; D gene: TRBD2; clone size: once; J gene: TRBJ2-2; CDR3 protein: CASSFTSGRTGELFF; CDR3 DNA: TGTGCCAGCAGCTTCACTAGCGGCCGAACCGGGGAGCTGTTTTTT
V gene: TRBV7-2; D gene: TRBD2; clone size: -; J gene: TRBJ2-1; CDR3 protein: CASSLGGLAHNEQFF; CDR3 DNA: TGTGCCAGCAGCCTGGGGGGACTAGCCCACAATGAGCAGTTCTTC
V gene: TRBV2; D gene: -; clone size: -; J gene: TRBJ1-1; CDR3 protein: CASSDSTINTEAFF; CDR3 DNA: TGTGCCAGCAGTGATTCAACAATCAACACTGAAGCTTTCTTT
V gene: TRBV4-3; D gene: TRBD2; clone size: -; J gene: TRBJ2-1; CDR3 protein: CASSQDTSGSYNEQFF; CDR3 DNA: TGCGCCAGCAGCCAAGATACTAGCGGGAGTTACAATGAGCAGTTCTTC
V gene: TRBV5-1; D gene: -; clone size: -; J gene: TRBJ2-4; CDR3 protein: CASSPGSGAGPHF; CDR3 DNA: TGCGCCAGCAGCCCTGGAAGTGGGGCGGGACCTCACTTC
V gene: TRBV30; D gene: -; clone size: few; J gene: TRBJ1-1; CDR3 protein: CAWRPPAGTEAFF; CDR3 DNA: TGTGCCTGGAGACCTCCGGCAGGCACTGAAGCTTTCTTT
V gene: TRBV28; D gene: TRBD1; clone size: -; J gene: TRBJ1-2; CDR3 protein: CASSVDRGVGYTF; CDR3 DNA: TGTGCCAGCAGTGTGGACAGGGGTGTTGGCTACACCTTC
V gene: TRBV30; D gene: -; clone size: -; J gene: TRBJ1-2; CDR3 protein: CAWREGLRGYTF; CDR3 DNA: TGTGCCTGGAGGGAGGGTTTACGGGGCTACACCTTC
V gene: TRBV5-4; D gene: TRBD1; clone size: -; J gene: TRBJ2-1; CDR3 protein: CASSYRDRPNNEQFF; CDR3 DNA: TGTGCCAGCAGCTACCGGGACAGACCCAACAATGAGCAGTTCTTC
V gene: TRBV28; D gene: TRBD1; clone size: -; J gene: TRBJ1-5; CDR3 protein: CASSNGQGANQPQHF; CDR3 DNA: TGTGCCAGCAGTAATGGACAGGGGGCGAATCAGCCCCAGCATTTT
V gene: TRBV5-8; D gene: TRBD1; clone size: -; J gene: TRBJ2-3; CDR3 protein: CASSPIWGQGAGDTQYF; CDR3 DNA: TGTGCCAGCAGCCCCATCTGGGGACAGGGGGCCGGAGATACGCAGTATTTT
V gene: TRBV5-4; D gene: TRBD1; clone size: once; J gene: TRBJ1-1; CDR3 protein: CASSLFTGVVGSETEAFF; CDR3 DNA: TGTGCCAGCAGCTTGTTCACAGGGGTAGTGGGTTCCGAAACTGAAGCTTTCTTT
V gene: TRBV28; D gene: -; clone size: -; J gene: TRBJ1-1; CDR3 protein: CASSAPRWQANTEAFF; CDR3 DNA: TGTGCCAGCAGTGCTCCCCGATGGCAGGCGAACACTGAAGCTTTCTTT
V gene: TRBV30; D gene: TRBD2; clone size: -; J gene: TRBJ2-1; CDR3 protein: CAWSTGVGGGSSYNEQFF; CDR3 DNA: TGTGCCTGGAGTACTGGGGTAGGCGGGGGTAGCTCCTACAATGAGCAGTTCTTC
V gene: TRBV29-1; D gene: -; clone size: few; J gene: TRBJ1-1; CDR3 protein: CSVPTASNTEAFF; CDR3 DNA: TGCAGCGTCCCGACAGCCTCGAACACTGAAGCTTTCTTT
V gene: TRBV5-6; D gene: TRBD1; clone size: -; J gene: TRBJ1-3; CDR3 protein: CASSPRGQYSGNTIYF; CDR3 DNA: TGTGCCAGCAGCCCGCGGGGACAGTACTCTGGAAACACCATATATTTT
V gene: TRBV6-5; D gene: TRBD2; clone size: once; J gene: TRBJ2-5; CDR3 protein: CASSVAGATETQYF; CDR3 DNA: TGTGCCAGCAGCGTAGCGGGGGCAACGGAGACCCAGTACTTC
V gene: TRBV27; D gene: -; clone size: -; J gene: TRBJ1-5; CDR3 protein: CASSPRTPWREPQHF; CDR3 DNA: TGTGCCAGCAGTCCCCGAACGCCCTGGAGGGAGCCCCAGCATTTT
V gene: TRBV12-5; D gene: -; clone size: -; J gene: TRBJ1-1; CDR3 protein: CASRRDRSEAFF; CDR3 DNA: TGTGCTAGCCGCAGGGATCGGTCTGAAGCTTTCTTT
V gene: TRBV6-1; D gene: -; clone size: -; J gene: TRBJ2-7; CDR3 protein: CASTLPGHNPHEQYF; CDR3 DNA: TGTGCCAGCACTCTACCGGGACACAACCCCCACGAGCAGTACTTC
V gene: TRBV4-3; D gene: -; clone size: -; J gene: TRBJ1-1; CDR3 protein: CASSLALGLAGNTEAFF; CDR3 DNA: TGCGCCAGCAGCCTGGCCCTTGGCCTTGCTGGGAACACTGAAGCTTTCTTT
V gene: TRBV5-1; D gene: -; clone size: -; J gene: TRBJ2-3; CDR3 protein: CASSLASSADTQYF; CDR3 DNA: TGCGCCAGCAGCTTGGCGTCTAGCGCAGATACGCAGTATTTT
V gene: TRBV5-1; D gene: TRBD2; clone size: -; J gene: TRBJ2-3; CDR3 protein: CASSLVTSANTDTQYF; CDR3 DNA: TGCGCCAGCAGCTTGGTTACTAGCGCTAACACAGATACGCAGTATTTT
V gene: TRBV28; D gene: TRBD2; clone size: once; J gene: TRBJ2-7; CDR3 protein: CASIQGGRYTYEQYF; CDR3 DNA: TGTGCCAGCATCCAGGGAGGGAGGTACACCTACGAGCAGTACTTC
V gene: TRBV19; D gene: TRBD1; clone size: -; J gene: TRBJ1-5; CDR3 protein: CASSGLGQYSNQPQHF; CDR3 DNA: TGTGCCAGTAGTGGCTTGGGACAGTATAGCAATCAGCCCCAGCATTTT
V gene: TRBV7-9; D gene: TRBD2; clone size: few; J gene: TRBJ2-1; CDR3 protein: CASSNSGGSGNEQFF; CDR3 DNA: TGTGCCAGCAGCAATAGCGGGGGGTCGGGCAATGAGCAGTTCTTC
V gene: TRBV4-3; D gene: TRBD1; clone size: -; J gene: TRBJ1-4; CDR3 protein: CASSQGTGPNEKLFF; CDR3 DNA: TGCGCCAGCAGCCAAGGGACAGGGCCTAATGAAAAACTGTTTTTT
V gene: TRBV15; D gene: TRBD2; clone size: -; J gene: TRBJ2-7; CDR3 protein: CATSRGLGREDSYEQYF; CDR3 DNA: TGTGCCACCAGCAGAGGTTTAGGGCGGGAGGACTCCTACGAGCAGTACTTC
V gene: TRBV28; D gene: TRBD1; clone size: -; J gene: TRBJ2-7; CDR3 protein: CASSLIPGTGDYEQYF; CDR3 DNA: TGTGCCAGCAGTTTAATCCCGGGGACAGGAGATTACGAGCAGTACTTC